This TCR beta chain is drawn from a study of OX40 agonist ivuxolimab in advanced cancers. On this clone: Its specificity is not known.

Produced via immunoSEQ multiplex PCR; TCRdb's table is partial and in-frame only. The data show some 50,000 clones, approximately 84% seen once. The CDR3 loop spans 15 amino acids. Germline V CDR1 and CDR2: MGHDK, SYGVNS. Trimming removed 3 bases at V and 4 bases at J, with 14 bases between. The study, taken as a whole, reports: With doses of 0.1-3.0 mg/kg, partial responders showed among the lowest clonal expansion.

This chain joins TRBV25-1 and TRBJ2-3; possibly TRBD2 for D (7 bases). This receptor was identified in an adult with an advanced solid tumor such as melanoma, head and neck, liver or kidney cancer. Source: CD4+ or CD8+ T cells sorted from blood, taken in a trial of the OX40 agonist ivuxolimab. For the CDR3, the DNA is TGTGCCAGCAGTGATACTCGGCGGGGGCCAGATACGCAGTATTTT. Its protein is CASSDTRRGPDTQYF.